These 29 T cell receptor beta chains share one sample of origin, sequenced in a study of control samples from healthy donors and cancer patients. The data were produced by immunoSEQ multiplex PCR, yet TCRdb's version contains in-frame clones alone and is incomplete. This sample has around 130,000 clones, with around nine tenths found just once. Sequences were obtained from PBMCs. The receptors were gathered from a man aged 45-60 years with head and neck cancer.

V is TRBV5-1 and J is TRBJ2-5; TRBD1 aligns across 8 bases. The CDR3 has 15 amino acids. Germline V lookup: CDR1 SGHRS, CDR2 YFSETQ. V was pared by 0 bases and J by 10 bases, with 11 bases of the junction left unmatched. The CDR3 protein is CASSLVTGATVGQYF. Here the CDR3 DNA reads TGCGCCAGCAGCTTGGTGACAGGGGCCACCGTCGGCCAGTACTTC. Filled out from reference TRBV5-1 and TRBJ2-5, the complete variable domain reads KAGVTQTPRYLIKTRGQQVTLSCSPISGHRSVSWYQQTPGQGLQFLFEYFSETQRNKGNFPGRFSGRQFSNSRSEMNVSTLELGDSALYLCASSLVTGATVGQYFGPGTRLLVL.

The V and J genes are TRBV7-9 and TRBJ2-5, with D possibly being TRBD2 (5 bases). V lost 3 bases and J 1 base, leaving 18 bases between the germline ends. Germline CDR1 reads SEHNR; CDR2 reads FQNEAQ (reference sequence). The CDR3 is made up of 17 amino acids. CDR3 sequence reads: CASSFKDSRRFQETQYF. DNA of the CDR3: TGTGCCAGCAGCTTTAAAGACTCTAGGAGGTTCCAAGAGACCCAGTACTTC.

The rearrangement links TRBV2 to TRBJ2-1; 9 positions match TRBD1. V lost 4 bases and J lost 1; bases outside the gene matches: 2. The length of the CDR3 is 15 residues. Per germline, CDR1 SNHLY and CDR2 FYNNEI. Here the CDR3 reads CASSGGQGSYNEQFF. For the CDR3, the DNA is TGTGCCAGCAGTGGGGGACAGGGTTCCTACAATGAGCAGTTCTTC.

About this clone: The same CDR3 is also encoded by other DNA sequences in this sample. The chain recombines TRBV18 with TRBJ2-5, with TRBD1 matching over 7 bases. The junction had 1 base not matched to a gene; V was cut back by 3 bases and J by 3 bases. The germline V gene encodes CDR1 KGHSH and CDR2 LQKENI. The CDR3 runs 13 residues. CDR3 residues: CASSPQGEETQYF. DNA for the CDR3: TGTGCCAGCTCACCCCAGGGGGAAGAGACCCAGTACTTC. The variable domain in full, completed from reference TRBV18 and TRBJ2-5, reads NAGVMQNPRHLVRRRGQEARLRCSPMKGHSHVYWYRQLPEEGLKFMVYLQKENIIDESGMPKERFSAEFPKEGPSILRIQQVVRGDSAAYFCASSPQGEETQYFGPGTRLLVL.

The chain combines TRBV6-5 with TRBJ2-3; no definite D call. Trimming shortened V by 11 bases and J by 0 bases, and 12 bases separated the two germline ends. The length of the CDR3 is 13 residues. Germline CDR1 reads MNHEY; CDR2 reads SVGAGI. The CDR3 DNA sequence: TGTGCCGCCACCCCGAGCAGCACAGATACGCAGTATTTT. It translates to CAATPSSTDTQYF.

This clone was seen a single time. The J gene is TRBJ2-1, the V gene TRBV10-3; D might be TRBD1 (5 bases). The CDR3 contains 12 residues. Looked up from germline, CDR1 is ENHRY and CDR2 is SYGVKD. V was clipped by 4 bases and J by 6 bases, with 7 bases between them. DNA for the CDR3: TGTGCCATCAGTGGGGGCGGCAATGAGCAGTTCTTC. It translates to CAISGGGNEQFF.

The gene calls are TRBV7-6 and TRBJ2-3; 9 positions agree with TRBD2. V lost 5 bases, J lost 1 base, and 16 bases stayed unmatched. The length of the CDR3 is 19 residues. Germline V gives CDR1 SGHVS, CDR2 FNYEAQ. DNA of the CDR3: TGTGCCAGCAGCGCTGACAGCTCTAGCGGGAATGTAGGCACAGATACGCAGTATTTT. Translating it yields CASSADSSSGNVGTDTQYF.

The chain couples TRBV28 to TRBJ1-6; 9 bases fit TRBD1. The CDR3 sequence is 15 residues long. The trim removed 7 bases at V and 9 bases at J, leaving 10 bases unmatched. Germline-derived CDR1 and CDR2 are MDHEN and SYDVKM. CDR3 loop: CASTPDRGGRSPLHF. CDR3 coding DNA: TGTGCCAGCACCCCGGACAGGGGTGGTCGTTCACCCCTCCACTTT.

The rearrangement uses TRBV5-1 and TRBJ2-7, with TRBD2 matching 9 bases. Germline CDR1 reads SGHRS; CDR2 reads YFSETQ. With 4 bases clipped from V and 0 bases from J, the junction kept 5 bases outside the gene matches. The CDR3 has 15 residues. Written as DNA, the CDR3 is TGCGCCAGCAGCCCCGCTAGCGGGGCCTCCTACGAGCAGTACTTC. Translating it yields CASSPASGASYEQYF.

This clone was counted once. In DNA, the CDR3 is TGTGCCAGTAGTGCCGGACAGGTGTTCTCTGGAAACACCATATATTTT. This translates into CASSAGQVFSGNTIYF. The V gene is TRBV19, the J gene TRBJ1-3, with 7 bases lining up with TRBD1. Germline V gives CDR1 LNHDA, CDR2 SQIVND (reference sequence). This CDR3 region has 16 residues. The V gene end was trimmed by 5 bases and the J gene end by 0 bases; junction bases not matched to a gene: 7. The whole variable domain, remainder taken from reference TRBV19 and TRBJ1-3, is DGGITQSPKYLFRKEGQNVTLSCEQNLNHDAMYWYRQDPGQGLRLIYYSQIVNDFQKGDIAEGYSVSREKKESFPLTVTSAQKNPTAFYLCASSAGQVFSGNTIYFGEGSWLTVV.

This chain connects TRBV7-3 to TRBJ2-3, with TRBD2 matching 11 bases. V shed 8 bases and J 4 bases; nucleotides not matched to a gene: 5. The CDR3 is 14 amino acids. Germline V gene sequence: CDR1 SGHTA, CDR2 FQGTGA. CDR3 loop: CASRIAGGSDTQYF. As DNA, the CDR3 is TGTGCCAGCCGCATAGCGGGGGGGTCAGATACGCAGTATTTT.

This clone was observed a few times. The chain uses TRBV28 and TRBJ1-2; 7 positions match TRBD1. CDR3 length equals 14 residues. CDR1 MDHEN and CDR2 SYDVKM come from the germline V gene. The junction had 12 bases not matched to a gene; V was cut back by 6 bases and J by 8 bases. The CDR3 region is CASSPLDRDDGYTF. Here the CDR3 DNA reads TGTGCCAGCAGCCCCTTAGACAGGGACGACGGCTACACCTTC.

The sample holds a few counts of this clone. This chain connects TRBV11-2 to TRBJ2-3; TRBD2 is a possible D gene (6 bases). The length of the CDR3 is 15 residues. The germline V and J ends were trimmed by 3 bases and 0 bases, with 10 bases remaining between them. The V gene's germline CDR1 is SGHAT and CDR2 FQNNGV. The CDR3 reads CASSFGTSSTDTQYF. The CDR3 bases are TGTGCCAGCAGCTTCGGGACTTCTAGCACAGATACGCAGTATTTT.

The CDR3 is CASSLGSSYEQYF. Written as DNA, the CDR3 is TGCGCCAGCAGCTTGGGGAGCTCCTACGAGCAGTACTTC. The chain uses TRBV5-1 and TRBJ2-7; no clear D. Trimming shortened V by 0 bases and J by 0 bases, and 4 bases separated the two germline ends. Germline CDR1 is SGHRS and CDR2 is YFSETQ. The CDR3 is 13 residues long.

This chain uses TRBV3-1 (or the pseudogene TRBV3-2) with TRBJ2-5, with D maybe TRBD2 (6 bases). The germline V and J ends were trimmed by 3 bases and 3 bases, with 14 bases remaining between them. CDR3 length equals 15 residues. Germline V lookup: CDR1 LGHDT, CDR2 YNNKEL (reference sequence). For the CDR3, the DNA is TGTGCCAGCAGCCAGGCCGGGACTGCGAAAGAGACCCAGTACTTC. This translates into CASSQAGTAKETQYF.

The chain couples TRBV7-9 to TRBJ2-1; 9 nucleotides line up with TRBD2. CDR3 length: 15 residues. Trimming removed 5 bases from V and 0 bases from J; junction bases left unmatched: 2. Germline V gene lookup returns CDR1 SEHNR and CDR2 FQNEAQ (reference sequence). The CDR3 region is CASSRSGSSYNEQFF. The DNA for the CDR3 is TGTGCCAGCAGCCGTAGCGGGAGCTCCTACAATGAGCAGTTCTTC. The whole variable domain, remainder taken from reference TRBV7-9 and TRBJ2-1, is DTGVSQNPRHKITKRGQNVTFRCDPISEHNRLYWYRQTLGQGPEFLTYFQNEAQLEKSRLLSDRFSAERPKGSFSTLEIQRTEQGDSAMYLCASSRSGSSYNEQFFGPGTRLTVL.

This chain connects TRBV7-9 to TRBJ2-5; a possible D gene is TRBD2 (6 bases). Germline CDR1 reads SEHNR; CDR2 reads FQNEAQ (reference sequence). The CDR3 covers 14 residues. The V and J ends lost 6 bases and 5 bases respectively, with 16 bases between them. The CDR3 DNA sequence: TGTGCCAGCAGTCTCGGGAGAGGTTGGGAGACCCAGTACTTC. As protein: CASSLGRGWETQYF.

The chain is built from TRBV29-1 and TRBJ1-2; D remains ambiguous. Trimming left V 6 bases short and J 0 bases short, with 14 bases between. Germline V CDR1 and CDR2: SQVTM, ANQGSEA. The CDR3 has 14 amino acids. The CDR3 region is CSVGADQSNYGYTF. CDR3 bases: TGCAGCGTAGGTGCGGATCAGTCTAACTATGGCTACACCTTC.

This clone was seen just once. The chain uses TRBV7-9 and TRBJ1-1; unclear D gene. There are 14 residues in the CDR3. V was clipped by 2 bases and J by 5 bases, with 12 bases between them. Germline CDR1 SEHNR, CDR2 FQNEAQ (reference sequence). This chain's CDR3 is CASSLLAGATEAFF. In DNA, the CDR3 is TGTGCCAGCAGCTTATTAGCTGGAGCGACTGAAGCTTTCTTT.

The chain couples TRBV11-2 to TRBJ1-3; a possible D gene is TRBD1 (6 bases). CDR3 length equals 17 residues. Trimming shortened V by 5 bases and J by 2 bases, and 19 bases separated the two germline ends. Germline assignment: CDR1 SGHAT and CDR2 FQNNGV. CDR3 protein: CASSPSGEGVTGNTIYF. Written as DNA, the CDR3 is TGTGCCAGCAGCCCCTCAGGGGAGGGTGTCACTGGAAACACCATATATTTT.

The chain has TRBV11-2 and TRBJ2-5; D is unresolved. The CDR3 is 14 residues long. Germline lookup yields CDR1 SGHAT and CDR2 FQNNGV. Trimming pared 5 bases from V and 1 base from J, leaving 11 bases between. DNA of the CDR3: TGTGCCAGCAGCGTTTTTGATTTCCAAGAGACCCAGTACTTC. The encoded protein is CASSVFDFQETQYF. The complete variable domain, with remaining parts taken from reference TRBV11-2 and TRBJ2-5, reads EAGVAQSPRYKIIEKRQSVAFWCNPISGHATLYWYQQILGQGPKLLIQFQNNGVVDDSQLPKDRFSAERLKGVDSTLKIQPAKLEDSAVYLCASSVFDFQETQYFGPGTRLLVL.

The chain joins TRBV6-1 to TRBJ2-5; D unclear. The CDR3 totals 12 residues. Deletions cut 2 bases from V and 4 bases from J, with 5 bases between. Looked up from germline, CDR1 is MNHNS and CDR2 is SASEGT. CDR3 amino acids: CASSESVETQYF. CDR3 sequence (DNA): TGTGCCAGCAGTGAAAGCGTAGAGACCCAGTACTTC.

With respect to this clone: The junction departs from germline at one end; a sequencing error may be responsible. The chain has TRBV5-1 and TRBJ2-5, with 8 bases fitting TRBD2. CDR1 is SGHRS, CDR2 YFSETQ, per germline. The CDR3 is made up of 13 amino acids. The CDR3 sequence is CASSSPGGAATHF. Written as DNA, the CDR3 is TGCGCCAGCAGCTCACCGGGGGGGGCCGCAACGCACTTC. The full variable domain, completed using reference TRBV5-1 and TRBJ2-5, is KAGVTQTPRYLIKTRGQQVTLSCSPISGHRSVSWYQQTPGQGLQFLFEYFSETQRNKGNFPGRFSGRQFSNSRSEMNVSTLELGDSALYLCASSSPGGAATHFGPGTRLLVL.

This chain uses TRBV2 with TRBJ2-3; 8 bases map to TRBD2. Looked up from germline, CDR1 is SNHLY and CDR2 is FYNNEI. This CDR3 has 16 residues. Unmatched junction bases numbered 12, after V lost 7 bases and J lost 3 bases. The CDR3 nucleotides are TGTGCCAGCAACCTCCGGGGGGGAACGGTAACAGATACGCAGTATTTT. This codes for CASNLRGGTVTDTQYF.

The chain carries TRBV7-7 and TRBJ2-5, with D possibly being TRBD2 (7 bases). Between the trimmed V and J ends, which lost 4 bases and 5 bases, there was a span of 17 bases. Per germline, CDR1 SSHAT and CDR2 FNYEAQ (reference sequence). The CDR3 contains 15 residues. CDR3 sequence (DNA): TGTGCCAGCAGCTCCACCGGGGGGCCAGGGGAGACCCAGTACTTC. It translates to CASSSTGGPGETQYF.

The CDR3, as DNA: TGTGCCAGTAGTAGAGGACTCGGGCGGAATGAGCAGTTCTTC. Translated, it gives CASSRGLGRNEQFF. This chain links TRBV19 with TRBJ2-1; D may be TRBD2 (5 bases). CDR1 and CDR2 (germline): LNHDA, SQIVND (reference sequence). This CDR3 contains 14 residues. Trimming took off 4 bases at V and 7 bases at J, with 14 bases between the two ends.

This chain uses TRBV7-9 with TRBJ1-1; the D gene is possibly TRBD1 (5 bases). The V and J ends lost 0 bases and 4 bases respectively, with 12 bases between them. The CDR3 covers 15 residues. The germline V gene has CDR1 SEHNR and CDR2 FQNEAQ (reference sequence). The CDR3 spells CASSLARQGGTEAFF. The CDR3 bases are TGTGCCAGCAGCTTAGCACGGCAGGGCGGCACTGAAGCTTTCTTT.

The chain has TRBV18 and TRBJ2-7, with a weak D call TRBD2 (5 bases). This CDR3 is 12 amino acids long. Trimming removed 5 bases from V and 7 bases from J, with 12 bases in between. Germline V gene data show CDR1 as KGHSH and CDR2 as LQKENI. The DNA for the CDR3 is TGTGCCAGCTCAGCAGACCGGGGTGAGCAGTACTTC. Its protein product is CASSADRGEQYF.

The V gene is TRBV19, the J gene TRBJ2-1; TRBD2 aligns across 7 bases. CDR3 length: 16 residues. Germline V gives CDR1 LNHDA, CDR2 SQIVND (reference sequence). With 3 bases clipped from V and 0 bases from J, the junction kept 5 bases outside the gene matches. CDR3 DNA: TGTGCCAGTAGTATCTTCGGCGGGGGCTCCTACAATGAGCAGTTCTTC. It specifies CASSIFGGGSYNEQFF.